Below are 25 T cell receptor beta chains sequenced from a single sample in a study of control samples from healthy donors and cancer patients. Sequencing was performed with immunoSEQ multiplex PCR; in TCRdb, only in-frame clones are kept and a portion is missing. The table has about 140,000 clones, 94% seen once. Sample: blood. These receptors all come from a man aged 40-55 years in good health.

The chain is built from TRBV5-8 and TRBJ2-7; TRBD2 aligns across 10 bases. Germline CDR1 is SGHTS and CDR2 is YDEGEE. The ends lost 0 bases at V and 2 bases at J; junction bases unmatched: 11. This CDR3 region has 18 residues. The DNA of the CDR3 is TGTGCCAGCAGCTTGGGGTTCGTAGCGGGGGGTCCCCCCTACGAGCAGTACTTC. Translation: CASSLGFVAGGPPYEQYF.

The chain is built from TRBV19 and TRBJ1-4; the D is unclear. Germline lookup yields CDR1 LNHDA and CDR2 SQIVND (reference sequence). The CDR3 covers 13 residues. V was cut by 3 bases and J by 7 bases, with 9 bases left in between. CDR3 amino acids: CASSIALGEKLFF. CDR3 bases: TGTGCCAGTAGTATTGCTCTCGGTGAAAAACTGTTTTTT.

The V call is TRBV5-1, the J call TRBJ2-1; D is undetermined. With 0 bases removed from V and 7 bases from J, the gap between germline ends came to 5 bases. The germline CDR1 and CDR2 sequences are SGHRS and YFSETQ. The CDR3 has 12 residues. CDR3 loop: CASSLAVNEQFF. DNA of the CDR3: TGCGCCAGCAGCTTGGCAGTTAATGAGCAGTTCTTC.

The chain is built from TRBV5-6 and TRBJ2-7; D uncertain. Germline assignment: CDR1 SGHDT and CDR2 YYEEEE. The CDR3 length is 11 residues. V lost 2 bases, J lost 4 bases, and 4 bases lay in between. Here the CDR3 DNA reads TGTGCCAGCAGCTTCGCTTACGAGCAGTACTTC. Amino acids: CASSFAYEQYF.

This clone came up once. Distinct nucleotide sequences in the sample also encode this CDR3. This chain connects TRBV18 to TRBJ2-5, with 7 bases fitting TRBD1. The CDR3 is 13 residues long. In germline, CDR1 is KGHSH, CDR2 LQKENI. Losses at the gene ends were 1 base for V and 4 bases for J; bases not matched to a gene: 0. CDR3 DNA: TGTGCCAGCTCACCACGGACAGGAGAGACCCAGTACTTC. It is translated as CASSPRTGETQYF. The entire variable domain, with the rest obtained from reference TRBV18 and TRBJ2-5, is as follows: NAGVMQNPRHLVRRRGQEARLRCSPMKGHSHVYWYRQLPEEGLKFMVYLQKENIIDESGMPKERFSAEFPKEGPSILRIQQVVRGDSAAYFCASSPRTGETQYFGPGTRLLVL.

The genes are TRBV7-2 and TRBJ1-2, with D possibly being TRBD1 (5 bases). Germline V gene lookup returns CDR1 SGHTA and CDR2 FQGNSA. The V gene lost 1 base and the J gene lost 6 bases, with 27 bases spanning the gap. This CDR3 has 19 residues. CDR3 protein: CASSLEFGWFLGGVDGYTF. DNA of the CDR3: TGTGCCAGCAGCTTAGAGTTCGGGTGGTTTCTCGGGGGAGTAGATGGCTACACCTTC.

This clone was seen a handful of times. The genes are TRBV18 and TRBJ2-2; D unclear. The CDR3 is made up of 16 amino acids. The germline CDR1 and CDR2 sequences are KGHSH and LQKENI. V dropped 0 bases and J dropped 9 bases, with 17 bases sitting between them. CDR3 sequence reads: CASSPPEGQGNRELFF. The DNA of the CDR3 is TGTGCCAGCTCACCACCGGAAGGCCAAGGCAACCGGGAGCTGTTTTTT.

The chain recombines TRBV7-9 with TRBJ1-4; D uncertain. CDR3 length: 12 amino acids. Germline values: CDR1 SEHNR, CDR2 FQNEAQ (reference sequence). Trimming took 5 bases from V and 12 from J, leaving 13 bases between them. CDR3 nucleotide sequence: TGTGCCAGCAGCCCACGAGGCACCGAACTGTTTTTT. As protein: CASSPRGTELFF. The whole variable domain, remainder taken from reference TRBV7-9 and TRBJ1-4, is DTGVSQNPRHKITKRGQNVTFRCDPISEHNRLYWYRQTLGQGPEFLTYFQNEAQLEKSRLLSDRFSAERPKGSFSTLEIQRTEQGDSAMYLCASSPRGTELFFGSGTQLSVL.

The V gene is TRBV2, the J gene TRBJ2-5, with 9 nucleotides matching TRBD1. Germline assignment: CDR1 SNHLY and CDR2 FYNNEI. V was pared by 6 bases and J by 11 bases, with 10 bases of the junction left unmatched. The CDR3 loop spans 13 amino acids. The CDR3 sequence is CASRRTGAIGQYF. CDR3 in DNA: TGTGCCAGCAGAAGGACAGGGGCAATCGGGCAGTACTTC.

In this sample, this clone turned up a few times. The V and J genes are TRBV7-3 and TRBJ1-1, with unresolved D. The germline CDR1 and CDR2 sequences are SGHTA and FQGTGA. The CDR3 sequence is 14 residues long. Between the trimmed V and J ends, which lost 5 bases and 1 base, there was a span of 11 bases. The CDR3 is CASSPGAGNTEAFF. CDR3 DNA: TGTGCCAGCAGCCCTGGCGCTGGGAACACTGAAGCTTTCTTT.

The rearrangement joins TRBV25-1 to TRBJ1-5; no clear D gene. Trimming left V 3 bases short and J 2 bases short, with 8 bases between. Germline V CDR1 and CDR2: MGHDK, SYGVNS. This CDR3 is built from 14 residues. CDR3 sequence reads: CASSDGRGNQPQHF. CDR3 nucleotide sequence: TGTGCCAGCAGTGATGGTAGAGGCAATCAGCCCCAGCATTTT.

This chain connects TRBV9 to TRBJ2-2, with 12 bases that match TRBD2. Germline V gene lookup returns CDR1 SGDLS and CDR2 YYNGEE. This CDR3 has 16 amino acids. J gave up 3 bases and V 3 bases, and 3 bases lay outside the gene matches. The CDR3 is CASSALAGGDTGELFF. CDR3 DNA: TGTGCCAGCAGCGCCCTAGCGGGAGGGGACACCGGGGAGCTGTTTTTT.

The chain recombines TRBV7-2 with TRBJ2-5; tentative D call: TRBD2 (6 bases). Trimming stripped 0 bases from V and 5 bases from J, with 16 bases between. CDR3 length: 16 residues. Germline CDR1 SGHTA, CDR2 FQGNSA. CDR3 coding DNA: TGTGCCAGCAGCTTAGCGCTTCTCCCCCGGGGGGAGACCCAGTACTTC. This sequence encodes CASSLALLPRGETQYF.

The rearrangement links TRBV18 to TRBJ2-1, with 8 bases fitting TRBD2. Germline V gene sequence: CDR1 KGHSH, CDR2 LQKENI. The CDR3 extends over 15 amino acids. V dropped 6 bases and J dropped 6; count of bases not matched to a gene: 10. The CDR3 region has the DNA TGTGCCAGCTCTCGACTAAGCGGGGGCCCCAATGAGCAGTTCTTC. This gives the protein CASSRLSGGPNEQFF.

The CDR3 region is CASSGSTGGYYGYTF. The CDR3 nucleotides read TGTGCCAGCAGTGGGTCCACAGGGGGGTACTATGGCTACACCTTC. The genes are TRBV2 and TRBJ1-2, with TRBD1 matching over 8 bases. This CDR3 spans 15 amino acids. Germline loops: CDR1 SNHLY, CDR2 FYNNEI. V gave up 4 bases and J gave up 3 bases; unmatched junction bases: 7.

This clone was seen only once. CDR3 residues: CASSLYTEAFF. The DNA for the CDR3 is TGTGCCAGCAGTCTTTACACTGAAGCTTTCTTT. The chain couples TRBV6-5 to TRBJ1-1; no clear D. This CDR3 spans 11 amino acids. The V end was cut by 5 bases, the J end by 3 bases, with 4 bases between. Germline-derived CDR1 and CDR2 are MNHEY and SVGAGI.

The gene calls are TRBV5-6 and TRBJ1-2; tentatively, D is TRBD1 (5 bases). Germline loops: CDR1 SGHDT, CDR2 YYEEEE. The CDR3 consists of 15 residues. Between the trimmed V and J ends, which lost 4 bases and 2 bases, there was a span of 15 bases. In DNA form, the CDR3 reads TGTGCCAGCAGCGATCAGGGAGGAATCAACTATGGCTACACCTTC. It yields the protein CASSDQGGINYGYTF.

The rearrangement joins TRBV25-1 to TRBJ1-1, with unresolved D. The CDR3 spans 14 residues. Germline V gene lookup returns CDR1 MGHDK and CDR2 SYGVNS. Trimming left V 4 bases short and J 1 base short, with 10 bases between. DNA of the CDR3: TGTGCCAGCAGTGCGACTCAGAGGAACACTGAAGCTTTCTTT. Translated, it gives CASSATQRNTEAFF.

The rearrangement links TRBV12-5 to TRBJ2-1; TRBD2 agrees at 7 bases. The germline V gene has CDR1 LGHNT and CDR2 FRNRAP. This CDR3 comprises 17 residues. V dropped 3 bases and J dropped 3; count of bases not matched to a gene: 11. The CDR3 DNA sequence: TGTGCTAGTGGTTTCCCGGGGGGAAGGTCGGTCTACAATGAGCAGTTCTTC. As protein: CASGFPGGRSVYNEQFF.

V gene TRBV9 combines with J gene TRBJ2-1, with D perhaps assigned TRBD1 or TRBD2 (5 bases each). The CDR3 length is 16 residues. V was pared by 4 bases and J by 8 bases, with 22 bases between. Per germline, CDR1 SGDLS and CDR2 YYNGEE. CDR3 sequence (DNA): TGTGCCAGCAGCCCCGAGCCGGGACCGGGCAACGATGAGCAGTTCTTC. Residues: CASSPEPGPGNDEQFF. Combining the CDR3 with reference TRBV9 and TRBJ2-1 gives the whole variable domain DSGVTQTPKHLITATGQRVTLRCSPRSGDLSVYWYQQSLDQGLQFLIQYYNGEERAKGNILERFSAQQFPDLHSELNLSSLELGDSALYFCASSPEPGPGNDEQFFGPGTRLTVL.

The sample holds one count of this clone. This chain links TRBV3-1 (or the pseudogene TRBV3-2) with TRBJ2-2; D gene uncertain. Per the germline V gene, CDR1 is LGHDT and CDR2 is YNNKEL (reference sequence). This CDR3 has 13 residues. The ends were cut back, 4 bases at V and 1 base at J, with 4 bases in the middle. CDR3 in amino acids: CASSPRNTGELFF. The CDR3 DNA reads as TGTGCCAGCAGCCCAAGGAACACCGGGGAGCTGTTTTTT.

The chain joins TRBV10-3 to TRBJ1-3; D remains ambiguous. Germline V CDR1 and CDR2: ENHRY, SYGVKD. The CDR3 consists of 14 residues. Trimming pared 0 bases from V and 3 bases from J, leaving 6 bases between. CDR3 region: CAISESIIGNTIYF. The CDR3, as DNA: TGTGCCATCAGTGAGTCGATTATTGGAAACACCATATATTTT.

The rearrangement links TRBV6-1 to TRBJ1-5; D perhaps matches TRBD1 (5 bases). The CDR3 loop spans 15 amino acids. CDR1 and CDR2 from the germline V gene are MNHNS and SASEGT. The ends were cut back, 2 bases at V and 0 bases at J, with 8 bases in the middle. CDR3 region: CASSEQGTSNQPQHF. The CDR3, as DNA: TGTGCCAGCAGTGAACAGGGAACTAGCAATCAGCCCCAGCATTTT.

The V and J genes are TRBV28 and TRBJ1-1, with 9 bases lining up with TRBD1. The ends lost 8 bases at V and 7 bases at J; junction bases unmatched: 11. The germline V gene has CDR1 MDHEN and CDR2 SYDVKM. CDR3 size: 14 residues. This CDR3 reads CASRTTGGFGEAFF. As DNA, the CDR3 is TGTGCCAGCCGGACGACAGGGGGGTTTGGTGAAGCTTTCTTT.

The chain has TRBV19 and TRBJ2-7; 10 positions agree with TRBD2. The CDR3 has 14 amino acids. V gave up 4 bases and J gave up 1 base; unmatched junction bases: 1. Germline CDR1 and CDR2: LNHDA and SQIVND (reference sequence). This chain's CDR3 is CASSTSGSSYEQYF. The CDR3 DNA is TGTGCCAGTAGTACTAGCGGGAGTTCCTACGAGCAGTACTTC.